The 24 T cell receptor beta chains below come from one sample, sequenced in a study of post-analysis software for immune sequencing data. The study's findings and limits: Higher frequency in patients than in controls was seen for five TRBV segments, with TRBV5-6, TRBV5-1 and TRBV20-1 among them.

Unique molecular identifiers had been added to the TCR beta cDNA libraries. TCRdb re-derived calls from the PCR reads in MiXCR, one entry per CDR3 protein. The top ten clones hold approximately 11% of a sample with about 680,000 distinct CDR3 sequences, 55% to 60% of them seen once. These TCRs' antigens remain unknown. The specimen was blood. The receptors stem from a girl aged 2-9 years with multiple sclerosis.

This clonotype was observed a few times. The CDR3 region is CAIRGQGNTEAFF. DNA for the CDR3: TGTGCCATCAGGGGACAGGGGAACACTGAAGCTTTCTTT. The genes are TRBV10-3 and TRBJ1-1, with 9 positions matching TRBD1. The CDR3 extends over 13 amino acids. Unmatched junction bases numbered 0, after V lost 6 bases and J lost 1 base. Germline V lookup: CDR1 ENHRY, CDR2 SYGVKD.

V gene TRBV28 combines with J gene TRBJ2-5; D unresolved. The CDR3 runs to 12 residues. Germline-derived CDR1 and CDR2 are MDHEN and SYDVKM. V lost 8 bases to trimming and J lost 0 bases, with 7 bases between them. Here the CDR3 reads CASGPNQETQYF. CDR3 bases: TGTGCCAGCGGACCCAACCAAGAGACCCAGTACTTC.

This chain links TRBV6-2 or TRBV6-3 with TRBJ2-7, with 7 bases aligning to TRBD2. The CDR3 consists of 15 residues. Trimming at V came to 7 bases and at J to 2 bases, leaving 11 bases not matched to a gene. Germline V gene sequence: CDR1 MNHEY, CDR2 SVGEGT. The CDR3 nucleotides read TGTGCCAGCACGGCGGAGGCGGGAGAACCCTACGAGCAGTACTTC. It encodes CASTAEAGEPYEQYF.

This clonotype was recorded a few times. V gene TRBV6-6 combines with J gene TRBJ1-5; 9 nucleotides line up with TRBD1. CDR3 length: 14 residues. Per germline, CDR1 MNHNY and CDR2 SVGAGI (reference sequence). Unmatched junction bases numbered 6, after V lost 5 bases and J lost 7 bases. The CDR3 DNA sequence: TGTGCCAGCAGTGACGTGACAGGGGGGCAGCCCCAGCATTTT. Translating it yields CASSDVTGGQPQHF.

This chain links TRBV5-5 with TRBJ2-7; TRBD1 matches 8 bases. Per the germline V gene, CDR1 is SGHKS and CDR2 is YYEKEE (reference sequence). The CDR3 sequence is 15 residues long. V was clipped by 5 bases and J by 2 bases; unmatched bases: 9. The CDR3 DNA sequence: TGTGCCAGCAGACCAGGCCAGGGGGCGGCCTACGAGCAGTACTTC. Its translation is CASRPGQGAAYEQYF.

V and J are TRBV20-1 and TRBJ2-3; D may be TRBD1 (5 bases). There are 14 residues in the CDR3. Trimming removed 0 bases from V and 4 bases from J, with 11 bases in between. Germline lookup yields CDR1 DFQATT and CDR2 SNEGSKA (reference sequence). The CDR3 region has the DNA TGCAGTGCTAGAGATCGGCAGGGATCAGATACGCAGTATTTT. Translated: CSARDRQGSDTQYF.

V and J are TRBV12-3 or TRBV12-4 and TRBJ1-1, with no clear D. V lost 2 bases and J lost 9, with 13 bases in between. The length of the CDR3 is 13 residues. CDR3 DNA: TGTGCCAGCAGTTTAAGCGGTTATTTAAAAGCTTTCTTT. This translates into CASSLSGYLKAFF.

The chain employs TRBV9 and TRBJ2-1; D is unclear. The length of the CDR3 is 15 residues. Deletions cut 0 bases from V and 5 bases from J, with 12 bases between. Germline loops: CDR1 SGDLS, CDR2 YYNGEE. The CDR3 DNA follows: TGTGCCAGCAGCGTAGCTGAAGGTCTCCACAATGAGCAGTTCTTC. Translating it yields CASSVAEGLHNEQFF.

The chain joins TRBV4-3 to TRBJ2-3; 8 nucleotides line up with TRBD1. Per the germline V gene, CDR1 is LGHNA and CDR2 is YSLEER. The CDR3 sequence is 14 residues long. The V gene end was trimmed by 0 bases and the J gene end by 10 bases; junction bases not matched to a gene: 6. Written as DNA, the CDR3 is TGCGCCAGCAGCCAAGAGGGGCGGACAGGGCCGCAGTATTTT. It codes for CASSQEGRTGPQYF.

In its sample, this clonotype was seen a few times. The chain employs TRBV20-1 and TRBJ2-7, with 9 bases fitting TRBD2. Trimming at V came to 1 base and at J to 7 bases, leaving 11 bases not matched to a gene. The CDR3 consists of 15 residues. Germline CDR1 is DFQATT and CDR2 is SNEGSKA (reference sequence). CDR3 amino acids: CSARVSGRNRGEQYF. Written as DNA, the CDR3 is TGCAGTGCTAGAGTAAGCGGGAGGAATCGGGGAGAGCAGTACTTC.

The chain has TRBV7-9 and TRBJ2-1; 9 positions agree with TRBD2. Losses at the gene ends were 5 bases for V and 4 bases for J; bases not matched to a gene: 12. The CDR3 extends over 17 amino acids. Germline V gene sequence: CDR1 SEHNR, CDR2 FQNEAQ (reference sequence). CDR3 DNA sequence: TGTGCCAGCAGCCCCCGGGGTAGCGGGGGTTTGTACAATGAGCAGTTCTTC. Residues: CASSPRGSGGLYNEQFF.

The chain is built from TRBV10-2 and TRBJ2-4; D unresolved. The V gene's germline CDR1 is WSHSY and CDR2 SAAADI. The CDR3 consists of 16 residues. With 7 bases removed from V and 0 bases from J, the gap between germline ends came to 16 bases. CDR3 protein: CASTRTADLAKNIQYF. CDR3 nucleotides: TGCGCCAGCACTAGGACGGCCGACCTAGCCAAAAACATTCAGTACTTC.

V and J are TRBV28 and TRBJ2-4, with D possibly being TRBD2 (6 bases). The V and J ends lost 6 bases and 13 bases respectively, with 28 bases between them. Germline CDR1 MDHEN, CDR2 SYDVKM. The CDR3 contains 16 residues. In DNA, the CDR3 is TGTGCCAGCAGGGGAAGCATAGGGACTCCTTACAATGAGCAGTACTTC. This codes for CASRGSIGTPYNEQYF.

The chain recombines TRBV7-2 with TRBJ2-1; 12 bases map to TRBD2. V was clipped by 4 bases and J by 6 bases; unmatched bases: 19. Germline CDR1 SGHTA, CDR2 FQGNSA. This CDR3 spans 20 amino acids. This CDR3 reads CASSSSRMASGRAGPNEQFF. In DNA, the CDR3 is TGTGCCAGCAGCTCTAGTAGAATGGCTAGCGGGAGGGCCGGTCCCAATGAGCAGTTCTTC.

A few counts support this clonotype. The CDR3 DNA is TGCGCCAGCAGTGAGATCTTAGCGGTTTACAATGAGCAGTTCTTC. This codes for CASSEILAVYNEQFF. The chain recombines TRBV10-2 with TRBJ2-1, with a possible D match to TRBD2 (6 bases). The CDR3 contains 15 residues. The germline V and J ends were trimmed by 2 bases and 4 bases, with 12 bases remaining between them. The germline CDR1 and CDR2 sequences are WSHSY and SAAADI.

This clonotype was counted only a few times. V and J are TRBV6-1 and TRBJ2-6; D is uncertain. The CDR3 length is 15 residues. Germline CDR1 is MNHNS and CDR2 is SASEGT. V gave up 2 bases and J gave up 2 bases, with 7 bases separating them. Here the CDR3 reads CASSEKRPGANVLTF. Here the CDR3 DNA reads TGTGCCAGCAGTGAAAAGAGGCCTGGGGCCAACGTCCTGACTTTC.

V and J are TRBV19 and TRBJ2-7; 11 nucleotides match TRBD2. Germline-derived CDR1 and CDR2 are LNHDA and SQIVND (reference sequence). V gave up 4 bases and J gave up 0 bases; unmatched junction bases: 8. The CDR3 is 17 residues long. The CDR3 coding sequence is TGTGCCAGTAGTAGAAGACTAGCGGGAACCCCCTCCTACGAGCAGTACTTC. Translating it yields CASSRRLAGTPSYEQYF. Full variable domain (remainder filled in from reference TRBV19 and TRBJ2-7): DGGITQSPKYLFRKEGQNVTLSCEQNLNHDAMYWYRQDPGQGLRLIYYSQIVNDFQKGDIAEGYSVSREKKESFPLTVTSAQKNPTAFYLCASSRRLAGTPSYEQYFGPGTRLTVT.

The table lists this clonotype with a few counts. V and J are TRBV29-1 and TRBJ2-1; the match to TRBD1 covers 7 bases. Germline CDR1 SQVTM, CDR2 ANQGSEA. With 6 bases clipped from V and 3 bases from J, the junction kept 20 bases outside the gene matches. The CDR3 covers 18 residues. This CDR3 is CSVSVIYEGAFVYNEQFF. The CDR3 DNA is TGCAGCGTGTCTGTTATTTATGAGGGGGCCTTTGTCTACAATGAGCAGTTCTTC.

CDR3 region: CASSPGVVPYNEQFF. CDR3 DNA: TGTGCCAGCAGCCCCGGAGTAGTGCCCTACAATGAGCAGTTCTTC. The chain recombines TRBV7-2 with TRBJ2-1; D is unresolved. From germline, CDR1 is SGHTA and CDR2 FQGNSA. The CDR3 totals 15 residues. V was shortened by 5 bases and J by 2 bases, with 13 bases between the two germline ends.

This chain joins TRBV15 and TRBJ2-5, with D perhaps TRBD1 or TRBD2 (5 bases each). Germline loops: CDR1 LNHNV, CDR2 YYDKDF (reference sequence). Trimming cost V 0 bases and J 7 bases, with 15 bases left between them. CDR3 length: 15 residues. CDR3 sequence reads: CATSRDYPGPGTQYF. CDR3 nucleotide sequence: TGTGCCACCAGCAGAGATTATCCGGGGCCAGGGACCCAGTACTTC.

This sequence joins TRBV7-3 and TRBJ1-1; no firm D call. CDR3 size: 15 residues. Germline V gene lookup returns CDR1 SGHTA and CDR2 FQGTGA. Trimming removed 1 base at V and 0 bases at J, with 9 bases between. CDR3 DNA: TGTGCCAGCAGCTTAAGGGCGAATATGAACACTGAAGCTTTCTTT. Its translation is CASSLRANMNTEAFF.

This clonotype has just a few counts. The chain joins TRBV11-2 to TRBJ1-1, with a possible D match to TRBD1 (6 bases). V was trimmed by 5 bases and J by 6 bases, leaving 16 bases between them. Germline loops: CDR1 SGHAT, CDR2 FQNNGV. The CDR3 has 14 amino acids. The CDR3 DNA reads TGTGCCAGCAGCCTACAGGGTTACGGCGCTGAAGCTTTCTTT. Protein product: CASSLQGYGAEAFF.

The rearrangement uses TRBV12-3 or TRBV12-4 and TRBJ2-1; TRBD1 aligns across 9 bases. The trim removed 5 bases at V and 2 bases at J, leaving 4 bases unmatched. The CDR3 extends over 15 amino acids. CDR3 DNA sequence: TGTGCCAGCAGTCCGGACAGGGGAGCCTACAATGAGCAGTTCTTC. The encoded protein is CASSPDRGAYNEQFF.

The rearrangement joins TRBV25-1 to TRBJ2-3; D remains ambiguous. This CDR3 comprises 14 residues. Trimming pared 4 bases from V and 0 bases from J, leaving 8 bases between. Looked up from germline, CDR1 is MGHDK and CDR2 is SYGVNS. CDR3 nucleotide sequence: TGTGCCAGCAGTGCATCGACTAGCACAGATACGCAGTATTTT. Translated: CASSASTSTDTQYF.